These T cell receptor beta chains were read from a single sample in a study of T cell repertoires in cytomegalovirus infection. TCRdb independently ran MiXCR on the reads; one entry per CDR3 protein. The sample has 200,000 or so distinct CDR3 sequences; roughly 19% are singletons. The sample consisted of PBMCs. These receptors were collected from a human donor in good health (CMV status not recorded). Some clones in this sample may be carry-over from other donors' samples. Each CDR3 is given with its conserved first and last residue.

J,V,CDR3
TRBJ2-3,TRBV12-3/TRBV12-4,CASRGPGGTQYF
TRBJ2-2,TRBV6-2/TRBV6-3,CASSYQGQDTGELFF
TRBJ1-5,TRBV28,CASSYRRWGMGNQPQHF
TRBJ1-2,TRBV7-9,CASSNGGRRYYGYTF
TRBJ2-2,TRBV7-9,CASSERGTATSNTGELFF
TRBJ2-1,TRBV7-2,CASSSAGGSRDLVHF
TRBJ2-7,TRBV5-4,CASSPRDRAYRQYF
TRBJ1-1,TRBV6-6,CASSIPGGTEAFF
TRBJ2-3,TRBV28,CASSTTRTDTQYF
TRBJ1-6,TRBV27,CASSTRGGSPLHF
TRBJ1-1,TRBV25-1,CASRLGGMNTEAFF
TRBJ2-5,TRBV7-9,CASSTTSGRARETQYF
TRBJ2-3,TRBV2,CASSTAGGASDTQYF
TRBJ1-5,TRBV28,CASSALQGAGQPQHF
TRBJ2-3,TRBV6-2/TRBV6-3,CASALGTSGTDTQYF
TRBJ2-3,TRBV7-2,CASSTRDRFTDTQYF
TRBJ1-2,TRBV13,CASSPHRGLPNSGYTF
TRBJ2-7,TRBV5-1,CASSLSTGGLYEQYF
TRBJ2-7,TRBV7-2,CASSLAGQGAYEQYF
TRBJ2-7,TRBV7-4,CASSSDGGDDEQYF
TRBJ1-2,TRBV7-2,CASSLFSTNYGYTF
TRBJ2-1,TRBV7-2,CASSLARPSSYNEQFF
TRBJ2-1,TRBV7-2,CASSLARAGGYYNEQFF
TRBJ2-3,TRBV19,CATGTSVSGDTQYF
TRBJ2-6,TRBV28,CASSLTGSGANVLTF
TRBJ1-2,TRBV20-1,CSAGGTGGFGYTF
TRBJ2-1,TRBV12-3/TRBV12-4,CASRSDANEQFF
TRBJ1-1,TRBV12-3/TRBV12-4,CASSKRVVNTEAFF
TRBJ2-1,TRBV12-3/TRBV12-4,CASTNPQRGYNEQFF
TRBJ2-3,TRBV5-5,CASARDWGTDTQYF
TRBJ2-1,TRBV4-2,CASSQGYEQFF
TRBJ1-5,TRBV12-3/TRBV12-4,CASGGTGGNQPQHF
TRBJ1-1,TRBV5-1,CASSDPGQGATEAFF
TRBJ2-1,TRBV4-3,CASSQDGGGSYNEQFF
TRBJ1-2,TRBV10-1,CASSSQGADKANYGYTF
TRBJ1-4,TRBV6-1,CASRRGTAINEKLFF
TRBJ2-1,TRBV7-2,CASSPRPGGPNNEQFF
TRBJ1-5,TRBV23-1,CASSQSDGTGTHQPQHF
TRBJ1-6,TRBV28,CASLPRKNSPLHF
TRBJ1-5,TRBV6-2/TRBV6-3,CASSPGGSRGPQHF
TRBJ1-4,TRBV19,CASSINGRTNEKLFF
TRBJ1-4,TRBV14,CASSQLTGSTNEKLFF
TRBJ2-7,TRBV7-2,CASSLIGTQPYEQYF